The 22 T cell receptor beta chains presented below share a single source sample, sequenced in a study of human T cells and chemical hapten exposure. Time point noted: pre-sensitization, week 0. Treatment specified: therapeutic diphenylcyclopropenone sensitization with weekly scalp DPC. TCRdb re-derived calls from the RACE reads in MiXCR, one entry per CDR3 protein. The sample gives about 270,000 distinct CDR3 sequences, approximately 7.5% of which show up once; more than 0.95% is in the top ten. The source was whole blood, collected in connection with sensitization to the hapten diphenylcyclopropenone (DPC). Receptors originate from a young man with alopecia areata. Some clones in this sample may be carry-over from other donors' samples.

There are many counts of this clonotype. The V gene is TRBV9, the J gene TRBJ2-5; 7 bases agree with TRBD2. The CDR3 length is 14 residues. With 4 bases clipped from V and 0 bases from J, the junction kept 3 bases outside the gene matches. CDR1 and CDR2 from the germline V gene are SGDLS and YYNGEE. CDR3 in amino acids: CASSSGGYQETQYF. The DNA for the CDR3 is TGTGCCAGCAGCTCCGGGGGGTACCAAGAGACCCAGTACTTC.

The chain has TRBV6-5 and TRBJ1-5; 7 bases are shared with TRBD1. CDR1 and CDR2 (germline): MNHEY, SVGAGI. Trimming took 5 bases from V and 6 from J; bases not matched to a gene: 7. The CDR3 consists of 14 residues. In DNA form, the CDR3 reads TGTGCCAGCAGTCAAACAGGGGTGCTTCAGCCCCAGCATTTT. As protein: CASSQTGVLQPQHF.

In this sample, this clonotype turned up a few times. The J gene is TRBJ1-6, the V gene TRBV28, with a possible D match to TRBD1 (5 bases). CDR1 MDHEN and CDR2 SYDVKM come from the germline V gene. The CDR3 has 12 amino acids. The V and J ends lost 2 bases and 16 bases respectively, with 12 bases between them. The CDR3 reads CASSLIRGDLHF. The CDR3 coding sequence is TGTGCCAGCAGTTTAATCCGGGGGGATCTCCACTTT. Combining the CDR3 with reference TRBV28 and TRBJ1-6 gives the whole variable domain DVKVTQSSRYLVKRTGEKVFLECVQDMDHENMFWYRQDPGLGLRLIYFSYDVKMKEKGDIPEGYSVSREKKERFSLILESASTNQTSMYLCASSLIRGDLHFGNGTRLTVT.

In this sample, this clonotype turned up a few times. The chain carries TRBV2 and TRBJ2-5; 12 nucleotides line up with TRBD2. Germline V gives CDR1 SNHLY, CDR2 FYNNEI. The CDR3 loop spans 15 amino acids. J gave up 4 bases and V 6 bases, and 6 bases lay outside the gene matches. Written as DNA, the CDR3 is TGTGCCAGCAGAGAATCTAGCGGGGGGGCAGAGACCCAGTACTTC. This encodes CASRESSGGAETQYF.

The rearrangement uses TRBV7-2 and TRBJ2-3; D might be TRBD2 (6 bases). The ends were cut back, 2 bases at V and 4 bases at J, with 10 bases in the middle. This CDR3 has 14 residues. In germline, CDR1 is SGHTA, CDR2 FQGNSA. For the CDR3, the DNA is TGTGCCAGCAGCTTAAAAGGAGGGGCAGATACGCAGTATTTT. Protein sequence: CASSLKGGADTQYF.

This clonotype was seen a few times. This chain joins TRBV4-1 and TRBJ2-3; D is undetermined. CDR1 and CDR2 (germline): MGHRA, YSYEKL. The CDR3 extends over 14 amino acids. V lost 2 bases, J lost 8 bases, and 14 bases lay in between. The CDR3: CASSQPMESRTQYF. The DNA for the CDR3 is TGCGCCAGCAGCCAACCCATGGAGTCCCGTACGCAGTATTTT.

As regards this clonotype: At one end the junction does not follow the germline gene, possibly because of a read error. This chain links TRBV12-3 or TRBV12-4 with TRBJ2-5, with 9 bases matching TRBD1. The CDR3 runs to 15 residues. The CDR3 protein is CTSSLGQGTRGTQYF. CDR3 nucleotide sequence: TGTACCAGCAGTCTCGGACAGGGGACCCGGGGGACCCAGTACTTC.

This clonotype appeared many times. J is TRBJ2-2 and V is TRBV9; no firm D call. Germline CDR1 and CDR2: SGDLS and YYNGEE. This CDR3 has 14 amino acids. The V and J ends lost 0 bases and 0 bases respectively, with 3 bases between them. CDR3 nucleotide sequence: TGTGCCAGCAGCGTAGGAGCGAACACCGGGGAGCTGTTTTTT. Translation gives CASSVGANTGELFF.

V and J are TRBV5-1 and TRBJ1-1, with D maybe TRBD1 (5 bases). Trimming left V 2 bases short and J 5 bases short, with 16 bases between. The CDR3 runs 15 residues. CDR1 is SGHRS, CDR2 YFSETQ, per germline. CDR3 loop: CASSLLGAVDTEAFF. As DNA, the CDR3 is TGCGCCAGCAGCTTACTTGGGGCGGTGGATACTGAAGCTTTCTTT.

There are many counts of this clonotype. V usage is TRBV2 and J usage is TRBJ2-1, with D perhaps TRBD1 (6 bases). In germline, CDR1 is SNHLY, CDR2 FYNNEI. This CDR3 is 15 amino acids long. V lost 5 bases and J 1 base, leaving 12 bases between the germline ends. CDR3 amino acids: CASSIQGRSYNEQFF. CDR3 bases: TGTGCCAGCAGTATACAGGGTAGGTCCTACAATGAGCAGTTCTTC.

This clonotype was seen ten or more times. The chain employs TRBV25-1 and TRBJ1-1, with D maybe TRBD1 (5 bases). The germline V gene encodes CDR1 MGHDK and CDR2 SYGVNS. The CDR3 consists of 14 residues. V shed 8 bases and J shed 2 bases, with 15 bases lying between them. CDR3 in amino acids: CASSGTVINTEAFF. The CDR3 DNA sequence: TGTGCCAGCTCCGGGACGGTCATTAACACTGAAGCTTTCTTT.

This clonotype was counted many times. The CDR3, as DNA: TGTGCCAGCAGCCTTAGCAGGGGGCAAGGCTACACCTTC. It yields the protein CASSLSRGQGYTF. The chain is built from TRBV7-2 and TRBJ1-2; 8 bases fit TRBD1. CDR3 length: 13 amino acids. The J segment lost 8 bases and the V segment lost 5 bases, leaving 7 bases of the junction unmatched. CDR1 SGHTA and CDR2 FQGNSA come from the germline V gene.

Worth noting for this clonotype: This may be a read error, as it is one base from a much larger clone. The chain employs TRBV6-2 or TRBV6-3 and TRBJ2-4; D possibly matches TRBD1 or TRBD2 (5 bases each). CDR3 length equals 12 residues. V lost 6 bases and J lost 7, with 10 bases in between. The germline CDR1 and CDR2 sequences are MNHEY and SVGEGT. In DNA form, the CDR3 reads TGTGCCAGCAGAGAGGGGCATAACATTCAGTACTTC. Protein: CASREGHNIQYF.

This clonotype appeared a few times. The genes are TRBV7-2 and TRBJ1-2; D unclear. The CDR3 length is 15 residues. Trimming removed 6 bases from V and 1 base from J, with 15 bases in between. The germline V gene has CDR1 SGHTA and CDR2 FQGNSA. CDR3 DNA sequence: TGTGCCAGCAGTTCTACTCGGTCGGGTAACTATGGCTACACCTTC. This gives the protein CASSSTRSGNYGYTF.

There are a few counts of this clonotype. This chain joins TRBV27 and TRBJ1-6; D is unclear. V was trimmed by 7 bases and J by 7 bases, leaving 11 bases between them. The CDR3 runs 13 residues. The V gene's germline CDR1 is MNHEY and CDR2 SMNVEV (reference sequence). Here the CDR3 reads CASTPTLNSPLHF. The CDR3 DNA reads as TGTGCCAGCACCCCGACCTTAAATTCACCCCTCCACTTT.

The chain uses TRBV10-3 and TRBJ1-2; 7 bases agree with TRBD1. Trimming at V came to 4 bases and at J to 4 bases, leaving 15 bases not matched to a gene. CDR1 is ENHRY and CDR2 is SYGVKD in the germline V gene. The CDR3 totals 17 residues. CDR3 residues: CAISGGRQGPTVYGYTF. In DNA form, the CDR3 reads TGTGCCATCAGTGGGGGCAGACAGGGCCCGACCGTCTATGGCTACACCTTC.

This rearrangement joins TRBV28 to TRBJ1-6; 8 bases are shared with TRBD1. The CDR3 spans 15 residues. Per germline, CDR1 MDHEN and CDR2 SYDVKM. V lost 3 bases and J lost 9; bases outside the gene matches: 7. The CDR3 region has the DNA TGTGCCAGCAGTTTGGGGCAGGGGGCGAGTTCACCCCTCCACTTT. Translated, it gives CASSLGQGASSPLHF.

J is TRBJ2-3 and V is TRBV18, with D perhaps matching TRBD1 (6 bases). The CDR3 totals 14 residues. In germline, CDR1 is KGHSH, CDR2 LQKENI. Trimming removed 6 bases from V and 5 bases from J, with 15 bases in between. CDR3 region: CASSPDSPEDTQYF. For the CDR3, the DNA is TGTGCCAGCTCTCCGGACAGCCCCGAAGATACGCAGTATTTT.

This clonotype was seen a few times. The chain carries TRBV28 and TRBJ2-5; 8 nucleotides line up with TRBD1. This CDR3 comprises 17 residues. After removal of 5 bases from V and 3 bases from J, the junction contained 14 bases not matched to a gene. Germline V gives CDR1 MDHEN, CDR2 SYDVKM. The CDR3 bases are TGTGCCAGCAGTGGTTCGGGGACAGGAGAAACCAAAGAGACCCAGTACTTC. It is translated as CASSGSGTGETKETQYF.

This clonotype was counted a few times. The rearrangement uses TRBV6-2 or TRBV6-3 and TRBJ1-6; a weak D match, TRBD1 (5 bases). CDR1 and CDR2 from the germline V gene are MNHEY and SVGEGT. V lost 0 bases and J 5 bases, leaving 14 bases between the germline ends. The CDR3 spans 17 residues. The CDR3 region has the DNA TGTGCCAGCAGTTACTCGACGGGGGGACCCGATAATTCACCCCTCCACTTT. This encodes CASSYSTGGPDNSPLHF.

This rearrangement joins TRBV5-1 to TRBJ2-6, with D perhaps assigned TRBD1 or TRBD2 (7 bases each). Trimming took off 5 bases at V and 8 bases at J, with 26 bases between the two ends. The germline gives CDR1 SGHRS, CDR2 YFSETQ. The length of the CDR3 is 18 residues. The CDR3 coding sequence is TGCGCCAGCAGTTATGACAGGGAGGGTACATTTCTATCCAACGTCCTGACTTTC. Translated, it gives CASSYDREGTFLSNVLTF. The full variable domain, in which reference TRBV5-1 and TRBJ2-6 provide the parts outside the CDR3, is KAGVTQTPRYLIKTRGQQVTLSCSPISGHRSVSWYQQTPGQGLQFLFEYFSETQRNKGNFPGRFSGRQFSNSRSEMNVSTLELGDSALYLCASSYDREGTFLSNVLTFGAGSRLTVL.

This clonotype was seen at least ten times. The chain uses TRBV25-1 and TRBJ2-2, with D tentatively TRBD2 (5 bases). This CDR3 comprises 15 residues. Trimming took 2 bases from V and 1 from J, leaving 8 bases between them. CDR1 and CDR2 from the germline V gene are MGHDK and SYGVNS. The CDR3 spells CASSENGLNTGELFF. The CDR3 DNA sequence: TGTGCCAGCAGTGAAAACGGACTGAACACCGGGGAGCTGTTTTTT.